The present TCR beta chain was sequenced within a study of blood T cell repertoires in COVID-19. The CDR3 is made up of 14 amino acids. Germline CDR1 reads DFQATT; CDR2 reads SNEGSKA (reference sequence). Deletions cut 3 bases from V and 11 bases from J, with 17 bases between. Libraries were prepared by immunoSEQ multiplex PCR; TCRdb keeps only in-frame clonotypes and omits some of them. The profile covers about 480,000 clones, with roughly 90% appearing a single time and over 1.5% taken by the ten largest. Sequencing was performed on PBMCs or T cells enriched from blood (not recorded which). The chain links TRBV20-1 to TRBJ1-6; possibly TRBD1 for D (5 bases). This TCR was sampled from a woman aged 40 to 50 who had recovered from COVID-19. The CDR3 protein is CSASSDFTGAPLHF. In nucleotides, the CDR3 is TGCAGTGCTAGTTCGGACTTTACGGGGGCACCCCTCCACTTT.